Listed here is a single T cell receptor beta chain. Its antigen is undetermined. This CDR3 contains 16 residues. The trim removed 5 bases at V and 6 bases at J, leaving 8 bases unmatched. Germline loops: CDR1 PRHDT, CDR2 FYEKMQ (reference sequence). The sample is drawn from a study of shared clonotypes between healthy human individuals. Clones were sequenced by immunoSEQ multiplex PCR, and TCRdb holds only the in-frame ones, with some missing. The top ten hold 1.2% of the sample, which has 1.5 million to 2.5 million clones, just under 95% seen once. General observations from the study: Some naive CD4 clonotypes, 5% to 5.5%, turned up in common across several donors. An effect of sequencing depth on clonotype sharing among donors was expected. Some clonotypes were shared by all four sorted-subset donors, while others were not shared. The non-shared ones had lower generation probabilities than the shared ones.

Naive CD8 cells comprised CD45RO-negative, CCR7-positively selected cells, excluding terminally differentiated effector memory CD45RA+ cells. The receptor was isolated from a young man in good health. Sequencing input: naive CD8+ T cells sorted from blood. The chain recombines TRBV13 with TRBJ2-1; 12 nucleotides match TRBD1. CDR3 nucleotides: TGTGCCAGCAGCCCAGACGGGACAGGGGGCTTCAATGAGCAGTTCTTC. Translated: CASSPDGTGGFNEQFF.